What follows describes a single TCR beta chain. This specimen comes from a study of shared clonotypes between healthy human individuals. This CDR3 contains 14 residues. V shed 5 bases, J shed 2 bases, and the junction held 5 bases outside the gene matches. The germline CDR1 and CDR2 sequences are LNHDA and SQIVND (reference sequence). The data were produced by immunoSEQ multiplex PCR, yet TCRdb's version contains in-frame clones alone and is incomplete. This table holds approximately 1,000,000 clones, approximately 78% found once. The chain employs TRBV19 and TRBJ2-7; 8 nucleotides line up with TRBD2. This clonotype originated in a man between 18 and 29 years old in good health. Some clones in this sample may be carry-over from other donors' samples. Sequences were obtained from memory CD4+ T cells from PBMCs. This sample's subset: CD45RA-negative fraction. The CDR3 DNA sequence: TGTGCCAGTAGTCCACTAGCGGCACCCTACGAGCAGTACTTC. Residues: CASSPLAAPYEQYF.